These 27 T cell receptor beta chains share one sample of origin, sequenced in a study of human T cells and chemical hapten exposure. Indicated time point: healthy volunteer bleed at 6 weeks. Extraction of total RNA was performed on unfractionated whole blood. TCRdb processed the RACE reads anew with MiXCR; each CDR3 protein has one entry. The profile covers fewer than 85,000 distinct CDR3 sequences, with approximately 8.1% appearing a single time and roughly 1.6% taken by the ten largest. Material for sequencing was whole blood. These receptor sequences come from a female donor in good health. Some clones in this sample may be carry-over from other donors' samples.

Ten or more counts support this clonotype. This rearrangement joins TRBV12-3 or TRBV12-4 to TRBJ2-7; perhaps D is TRBD1 or TRBD2 (5 bases each). This CDR3 is 14 amino acids long. The V end lost 6 bases, the J end lost 4 bases, and 16 bases lay between the germline ends. The CDR3 loop reads CASSPTGRSYEQYF. The CDR3 DNA follows: TGTGCCAGCAGCCCAACGGGACGGAGTTACGAGCAGTACTTC.

This clonotype was counted ten times or more. The chain recombines TRBV12-3 or TRBV12-4 with TRBJ2-3, with TRBD1 identical over 9 bases. V gave up 6 bases and J gave up 0 bases; unmatched junction bases: 1. The CDR3 contains 14 residues. The CDR3 nucleotides read TGTGCCAGCAGCGACAGGGGGAGCACAGATACGCAGTATTTT. This sequence encodes CASSDRGSTDTQYF.

This chain connects TRBV3-1 to TRBJ2-1; 8 bases fit TRBD2. CDR1 is LGHDT, CDR2 YNNKEL, per germline (reference sequence). Trimming took 1 base from V and 4 from J; bases not matched to a gene: 3. The CDR3 runs to 15 residues. The CDR3 coding sequence is TGTGCCAGCAGCCAAGGCGGGGGGCCGTACAATGAGCAGTTCTTC. This sequence encodes CASSQGGGPYNEQFF.

V is TRBV3-1 and J is TRBJ2-3; possible D gene TRBD1, 8 bases. V gave up 0 bases and J gave up 2 bases, with 15 bases separating them. This CDR3 comprises 17 residues. The germline gives CDR1 LGHDT, CDR2 YNNKEL (reference sequence). CDR3 amino acids: CASSQETGGVLTDTQYF. CDR3 in DNA: TGTGCCAGCAGCCAAGAAACAGGGGGGGTTCTCACAGATACGCAGTATTTT.

This clonotype came up a few times. The chain carries TRBV5-1 and TRBJ2-7, with D perhaps assigned TRBD1 or TRBD2 (6 bases each). V lost 0 bases and J 1 base, leaving 11 bases between the germline ends. Germline CDR1 reads SGHRS; CDR2 reads YFSETQ. The CDR3 is made up of 15 amino acids. The DNA of the CDR3 is TGCGCCAGCAGCTTGGCCGGGGGCAGATCCTACGAGCAGTACTTC. Residues: CASSLAGGRSYEQYF.

The rearrangement joins TRBV12-2 to TRBJ1-4; TRBD1 was called by the table and not checked on the DNA. TRBV12-2 is a pseudogene segment. CDR3 length: 17 residues. CDR3 coding DNA: TGTGCAAGTCGCTTAGTCAGGCGGGGGCCGGCTAATGAAAAACTGTTTTTT. It yields the protein CASRLVRRGPANEKLFF.

This clonotype came up many times. This chain links TRBV12-3 or TRBV12-4 with TRBJ2-7; D is perhaps TRBD2 (5 bases). The CDR3 runs 16 residues. V shed 7 bases and J shed 2 bases, with 21 bases lying between them. CDR3 sequence: CASTFSAGRGPYEQYF. Here the CDR3 DNA reads TGTGCCAGCACCTTTAGCGCAGGTCGCGGCCCCTACGAGCAGTACTTC.

This clonotype appeared many times. Here the CDR3 DNA reads TGCAGTGCCCAACAGGGGGCTTTCGAGCAGTACTTC. Protein product: CSAQQGAFEQYF. The chain employs TRBV20-1 and TRBJ2-7; 9 nucleotides agree with TRBD1. Unmatched junction bases numbered 6, after V lost 6 bases and J lost 6 bases. CDR1 DFQATT and CDR2 SNEGSKA come from the germline V gene (reference sequence). The CDR3 is 12 amino acids.

This clonotype was seen repeatedly, ten times or more. The gene calls are TRBV12-3 or TRBV12-4 and TRBJ2-5; the D gene could be TRBD1 or TRBD2 (5 bases each). The length of the CDR3 is 15 residues. V was trimmed by 6 bases and J by 1 base, leaving 15 bases between them. The chain's CDR3 is CASSRDRDLQETQYF. CDR3 in DNA: TGTGCCAGCAGCCGCGACCGGGACCTCCAAGAGACCCAGTACTTC.

This clonotype has a handful of counts. The J gene is TRBJ1-5, the V gene TRBV2, with TRBD1 identical over 8 bases. The CDR3 is 13 amino acids. CDR1 and CDR2 from the germline V gene are SNHLY and FYNNEI. V trimming: 3 bases; J trimming: 6 bases; junction bases outside the gene matches: 1. Here the CDR3 reads CASSDRGLQPQHF. CDR3 in DNA: TGTGCCAGCAGTGACAGGGGGCTTCAGCCCCAGCATTTT. Drawing the rest from reference TRBV2 and TRBJ1-5, the complete variable domain is EPEVTQTPSHQVTQMGQEVILRCVPISNHLYFYWYRQILGQKVEFLVSFYNNEISEKSEIFDDQFSVERPDGSNFTLKIRSTKLEDSAMYFCASSDRGLQPQHFGDGTRLSIL.

This rearrangement joins TRBV10-3 to TRBJ2-5; 7 bases agree with TRBD1. This CDR3 contains 12 residues. Germline V gives CDR1 ENHRY, CDR2 SYGVKD. V gave up 10 bases and J gave up 2 bases; unmatched junction bases: 4. The CDR3 protein is CATGTVQETQYF. In nucleotides, the CDR3 is TGTGCCACCGGGACAGTACAAGAGACCCAGTACTTC.

In its sample, this clonotype was seen a few times. V and J are TRBV5-4 and TRBJ1-2; TRBD1 is a possible D gene (5 bases). Trimming took off 1 base at V and 4 bases at J, with 11 bases between the two ends. The CDR3 spans 14 residues. Germline V gives CDR1 SGHNT, CDR2 YYREEE (reference sequence). The CDR3, as DNA: TGTGCCAGCAGCTTGAGGGGCGGCATCTATGGCTACACCTTC. Translated, it gives CASSLRGGIYGYTF.

This clonotype appeared many times. V and J are TRBV12-3 or TRBV12-4 and TRBJ1-5; D not resolved. Trimming stripped 5 bases from V and 5 bases from J, with 13 bases between. The CDR3 extends over 14 amino acids. The CDR3 DNA is TGTGCCAGCAGTACCCTCTCTATCGATCAGCCCCAGCATTTT. It translates to CASSTLSIDQPQHF.

On this clonotype: A much larger clone is a single base away; this may be a read error. The chain uses TRBV29-1 and TRBJ2-7; D is perhaps TRBD2 (5 bases). V gave up 4 bases and J gave up 6 bases, with 7 bases separating them. Germline V gene sequence: CDR1 SQVTM, CDR2 ANQGSEA. The CDR3 runs to 10 residues. In nucleotides, the CDR3 is TGCAGCGTTGGAGAGGGCGAGCAGTACTTC. Translating gives CSVGEGEQYF.

The chain's CDR3 is CASSYRQEGNSPLHF. The CDR3 DNA is TGTGCCAGCAGTTACCGGCAGGAGGGTAATTCACCCCTCCACTTT. The rearrangement joins TRBV6-5 to TRBJ1-6; unclear D gene. Germline V gives CDR1 MNHEY, CDR2 SVGAGI. Trimming stripped 2 bases from V and 6 bases from J, with 11 bases between. This CDR3 region has 15 residues.

This clonotype was seen at least ten times. This chain connects TRBV3-1 to TRBJ2-1, with 11 bases identical to TRBD2. The CDR3 extends over 20 amino acids. J lost 0 bases, V lost 1 base, and 11 bases had no gene match. From germline, CDR1 is LGHDT and CDR2 YNNKEL (reference sequence). CDR3 coding DNA: TGTGCCAGCAGCCAAGGGTTTTTACTAGCGGGGGTTAACTCCTACAATGAGCAGTTCTTC. Translation: CASSQGFLLAGVNSYNEQFF.

This chain uses TRBV2 with TRBJ2-3; perhaps TRBD2 as D (6 bases). V was trimmed by 6 bases and J by 0 bases, leaving 13 bases between them. The germline V gene encodes CDR1 SNHLY and CDR2 FYNNEI. CDR3 length: 15 residues. DNA for the CDR3: TGTGCCAGCAGGGGACTGTCGACTAGCACAGATACGCAGTATTTT. This codes for CASRGLSTSTDTQYF. The full variable domain, completed using reference TRBV2 and TRBJ2-3, is EPEVTQTPSHQVTQMGQEVILRCVPISNHLYFYWYRQILGQKVEFLVSFYNNEISEKSEIFDDQFSVERPDGSNFTLKIRSTKLEDSAMYFCASRGLSTSTDTQYFGPGTRLTVL.

The chain couples TRBV20-1 to TRBJ1-4; D is possibly TRBD1 (5 bases). CDR3 size: 15 residues. CDR1 is DFQATT, CDR2 SNEGSKA, per germline (reference sequence). Trimming shortened V by 0 bases and J by 1 base, and 9 bases separated the two germline ends. CDR3 sequence: CSARDRVRTNEKLFF. CDR3 in DNA: TGCAGTGCTAGAGACAGGGTCAGAACTAATGAAAAACTGTTTTTT.

This clonotype was counted at least ten times. The chain's CDR3 is CATSRENQPQHF. The CDR3 DNA is TGTGCCACCAGCAGAGAAAATCAGCCCCAGCATTTT. J is TRBJ1-5 and V is TRBV15; D is unresolved. Germline V CDR1 and CDR2: LNHNV, YYDKDF (reference sequence). The CDR3 loop spans 12 amino acids. V lost 0 bases to trimming and J lost 4 bases, with 1 base between them. Combining the CDR3 with reference TRBV15 and TRBJ1-5 gives the whole variable domain DAMVIQNPRYQVTQFGKPVTLSCSQTLNHNVMYWYQQKSSQAPKLLFHYYDKDFNNEADTPDNFQSRRPNTSFCFLDIRSPGLGDTAMYLCATSRENQPQHFGDGTRLSIL.

This clonotype has ten or more counts. V usage is TRBV28 and J usage is TRBJ1-5, with D hard to call. Trimming stripped 0 bases from V and 0 bases from J, with 6 bases between. The CDR3 consists of 15 residues. From germline, CDR1 is MDHEN and CDR2 SYDVKM. Here the CDR3 DNA reads TGTGCCAGCAGTTTATGGGACGGTAGCAATCAGCCCCAGCATTTT. This sequence encodes CASSLWDGSNQPQHF.

This clonotype has only a few counts. The V gene is TRBV14, the J gene TRBJ1-5, with D possibly being TRBD1 (5 bases). Between the trimmed V and J ends, which lost 6 bases and 4 bases, there was a span of 19 bases. The CDR3 loop spans 16 amino acids. The germline V gene has CDR1 SGHDN and CDR2 FVKESK. This CDR3 is CASRTQGPKVNQPQHF. The CDR3 nucleotides are TGTGCCAGCAGAACTCAGGGTCCCAAGGTAAATCAGCCCCAGCATTTT.

The table lists this clonotype with many counts. This chain joins TRBV29-1 and TRBJ1-2, with D possibly being TRBD1 (6 bases). The V end was cut by 1 base, the J end by 3 bases, with 9 bases between. The V gene's germline CDR1 is SQVTM and CDR2 ANQGSEA. The length of the CDR3 is 13 residues. DNA for the CDR3: TGCAGCGTTGAAGCGTACAGGGACTATGGCTACACCTTC. It translates to CSVEAYRDYGYTF.

This clonotype has more than one count but fewer than ten. The J gene is TRBJ2-2, the V gene TRBV6-5, with D maybe TRBD2 (6 bases). The CDR3 is made up of 15 amino acids. CDR1 MNHEY and CDR2 SVGAGI come from the germline V gene. Trimming cost V 6 bases and J 1 base, with 12 bases left between them. The CDR3 nucleotides are TGTGCCAGCAGCCGCGGCGGGGTGAACACCGGGGAGCTGTTTTTT. It is translated as CASSRGGVNTGELFF.

This clonotype was detected a few times. This chain connects TRBV11-1 to TRBJ2-7; no definite D call. Trimming took 0 bases from V and 4 from J, leaving 10 bases between them. CDR1 and CDR2 (germline): SGHAT, FQDESV (reference sequence). This CDR3 comprises 14 residues. CDR3 loop: CASSLADQLYEQYF. DNA of the CDR3: TGTGCCAGCAGCTTAGCGGACCAACTATACGAGCAGTACTTC.

This clonotype is classed as medium-sized (0.01 to 0.1%). The CDR3 loop is CASSSFGHRNTEAFF. The CDR3 DNA follows: TGCGCCAGCAGCTCATTTGGACATCGCAACACTGAAGCTTTCTTT. V and J are TRBV5-1 and TRBJ1-1, with D possibly matching TRBD1 (5 bases). The V and J ends lost 3 bases and 2 bases respectively, with 14 bases between them. CDR1 is SGHRS and CDR2 is YFSETQ in the germline V gene. This CDR3 region has 15 residues.

With respect to this clonotype: A much more abundant neighbour one base away suggests this may be a read error. This sequence joins TRBV3-1 and TRBJ2-3; D is possibly TRBD2 (7 bases). The CDR3 consists of 17 residues. The germline V and J ends were trimmed by 3 bases and 6 bases, with 22 bases remaining between them. The germline V gene has CDR1 LGHDT and CDR2 YNNKEL (reference sequence). The chain's CDR3 is CASSQGGRGHHGDTQYF. CDR3 in DNA: TGTGCCAGCAGCCAGGGGGGGCGGGGGCACCACGGGGATACGCAGTATTTT.

The chain combines TRBV27 with TRBJ2-7, with D perhaps TRBD1 or TRBD2 (5 bases each). The germline V gene encodes CDR1 MNHEY and CDR2 SMNVEV (reference sequence). The V and J ends lost 4 bases and 2 bases respectively, with 18 bases between them. CDR3 size: 16 residues. CDR3 coding DNA: TGTGCCAGCAGTTCGAACCCCGGGACCGCAGCCTACGAGCAGTACTTC. Translating gives CASSSNPGTAAYEQYF.